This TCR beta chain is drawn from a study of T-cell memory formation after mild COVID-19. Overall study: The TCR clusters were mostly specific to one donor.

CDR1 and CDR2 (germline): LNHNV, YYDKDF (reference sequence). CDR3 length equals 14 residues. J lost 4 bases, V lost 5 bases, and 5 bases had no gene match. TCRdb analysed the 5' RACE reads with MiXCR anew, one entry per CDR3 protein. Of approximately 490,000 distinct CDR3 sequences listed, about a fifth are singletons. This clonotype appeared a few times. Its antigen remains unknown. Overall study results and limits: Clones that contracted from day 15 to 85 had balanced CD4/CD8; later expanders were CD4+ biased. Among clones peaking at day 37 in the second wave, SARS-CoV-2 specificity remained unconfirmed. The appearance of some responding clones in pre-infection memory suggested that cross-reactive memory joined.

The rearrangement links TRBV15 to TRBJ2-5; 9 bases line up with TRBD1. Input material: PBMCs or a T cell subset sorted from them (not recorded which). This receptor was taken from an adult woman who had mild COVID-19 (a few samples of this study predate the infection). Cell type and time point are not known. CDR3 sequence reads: CATSPGTGRETQYF. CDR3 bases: TGTGCCACCAGCCCCGGGACAGGGAGAGAGACCCAGTACTTC.